Below, one TCR beta chain is given with its context. The data were obtained in a study of T cell changes during pregnancy in multiple sclerosis. Sequencing was performed with immunoSEQ multiplex PCR; in TCRdb, only in-frame clones are kept and a portion is missing. The sample lists 45,000 to 55,000 clones; roughly 90% were seen once. The CDR3 runs to 15 residues. Germline V gene sequence: CDR1 MGHRA, CDR2 YSYEKL. V shed 1 base and J 3 bases; nucleotides not matched to a gene: 5. The rearrangement uses TRBV4-1 and TRBJ1-1; TRBD1 agrees at 7 bases. The sequence derives from a female donor with multiple sclerosis, enrolled in a pregnancy study. Specimen: peripheral blood, collected in the first trimester of pregnancy. The CDR3 here is CASSQGQGLDTEAFF. CDR3 nucleotide sequence: TGCGCCAGCAGCCAAGGACAGGGATTGGACACTGAAGCTTTCTTT.